These T cell receptor beta chains were read from a single sample in a study of Ad26.COV2.S vaccination and SARS-CoV-2 variants. Assay used: immunoSEQ multiplex PCR; TCRdb lists only in-frame clones, some missing. The data hold roughly 420,000 clones, with roughly nine tenths observed a single time. Source: peripheral blood, taken in a trial of Ad26.COV2.S vaccine versus placebo. These receptors came from a person aged 18-65 years who received the Ad26.COV2.S COVID-19 vaccine or a placebo. CDR3s include the opening cysteine and the closing phenylalanine or tryptophan. The D gene is left open where the match is weak. Clone size is given for some rows only: seen once, a few or many times, or a class if the clone is expanded.

j_call clone_size v_call d_call cdr3_aa cdr3_nt
TRBJ1-2 . TRBV3-1/TRBV3-2 . CASSQVTANYGYTF TGTGCCAGCAGCCAAGTGACAGCTAACTATGGCTACACCTTC
TRBJ2-3 . TRBV19 . CARRLKFRTDTDTQYF TGTGCCAGAAGGCTGAAGTTTAGGACAGACACAGATACGCAGTATTTT
TRBJ2-2 . TRBV7-9 . CASSFYSPGTGELFF TGTGCCAGCAGCTTTTACTCCCCGGGCACCGGGGAGCTGTTTTTT
TRBJ2-1 . TRBV6-4 TRBD2 CASSVTGGYNEQFF TGTGCCAGCAGTGTCACGGGGGGCTACAATGAGCAGTTCTTC
TRBJ1-2 . TRBV7-9 . CASSLSLTANYGYTF TGTGCCAGCAGCTTATCTCTGACGGCTAACTATGGCTACACCTTC
TRBJ1-1 . TRBV11-3 . CASSLYLSGNTEAFF TGTGCCAGCAGCTTATATCTCTCGGGGAACACTGAAGCTTTCTTT
TRBJ2-1 . TRBV7-3 . CASSLVSGAYNEQFF TGTGCCAGCAGCTTAGTAAGCGGAGCATACAATGAGCAGTTCTTC
TRBJ1-2 . TRBV5-1 TRBD1 CASSSMTGLDYGYTF TGCGCCAGCAGCAGTATGACAGGGTTGGACTATGGCTACACCTTC
TRBJ1-3 . TRBV7-8 . CASSPSRGRGNTIYF TGTGCCAGCAGCCCCAGTCGGGGTAGAGGAAACACCATATATTTT
TRBJ2-4 . TRBV15 TRBD1 CATTRTGIMKNIQYF TGTGCCACCACCCGGACAGGGATAATGAAGAACATTCAGTACTTC
TRBJ1-2 . TRBV19 TRBD1 CASSLTGFGYTF TGTGCCAGTAGTCTGACAGGGTTCGGCTACACCTTC
TRBJ2-2 . TRBV4-3 TRBD1 CASSQVGTGPGELFF TGCGCCAGCAGCCAAGTTGGGACAGGGCCCGGGGAGCTGTTTTTT
TRBJ1-5 . TRBV28 . CASRWYAGHPDQPQHF TGTGCCAGTCGTTGGTATGCCGGGCACCCCGATCAGCCCCAGCATTTT
TRBJ2-2 . TRBV20-1 TRBD2 CSASNSGGNTGELFF TGCAGTGCTAGTAATAGCGGGGGGAACACCGGGGAGCTGTTTTTT
TRBJ2-1 few TRBV9 . CASSVLGGSSYNEQFF TGTGCCAGCAGCGTGCTGGGCGGCAGCTCCTACAATGAGCAGTTCTTC
TRBJ2-3 . TRBV5-1 . CASSGAYTHTDTQYF TGCGCCAGCAGCGGGGCGTACACCCACACAGATACGCAGTATTTT
TRBJ2-2 . TRBV7-2 . CASSPTNGELFF TGTGCCAGCAGCCCCACGAACGGGGAGCTGTTTTTT
TRBJ1-1 . TRBV6-2/TRBV6-3 . CASSLQVPQGEAFF TGTGCCAGCAGTCTTCAGGTGCCCCAGGGGGAAGCTTTCTTT
TRBJ2-3 . TRBV29-1 . CSVDEGFSTDTQYF TGCAGCGTTGATGAGGGTTTTAGCACAGATACGCAGTATTTT
TRBJ1-5 . TRBV29-1 . CSVGDAYSNQPQHF TGCAGCGTTGGTGATGCTTATAGCAATCAGCCCCAGCATTTT
TRBJ2-3 . TRBV7-3 . CASSPRQAQDTQYF TGTGCCAGCAGCCCTCGACAGGCTCAAGATACGCAGTATTTT
TRBJ1-2 few TRBV4-1 . CASSQRRFYGYTF TGCGCCAGCAGCCAACGGCGGTTCTATGGCTACACCTTC
TRBJ2-2 . TRBV11-3 TRBD2 CASSLARLLGTSTTGELFF TGTGCCAGCAGCTTAGCAAGGCTTCTAGGGACTAGTACCACCGGGGAGCTGTTTTTT
TRBJ1-5 . TRBV4-3 . CASSQDARQPQHF TGCGCCAGCAGCCAGGATGCCCGGCAGCCCCAGCATTTT
TRBJ2-4 . TRBV4-3 . CASSPRIARDYKNIQYF TGCGCCAGCAGTCCTCGCATAGCGAGGGATTACAAAAACATTCAGTACTTC
TRBJ2-3 . TRBV24-1 . CATSVSRGNTDTQYF TGTGCCACCAGTGTAAGTAGGGGGAACACAGATACGCAGTATTTT
TRBJ2-5 . TRBV9 . CASSVGGFQETQYF TGTGCCAGCAGCGTAGGGGGATTTCAGGAGACCCAGTACTTC
TRBJ2-2 . TRBV14 . CASSQIHGAELFF TGTGCCAGCAGCCAGATCCATGGAGCGGAGCTGTTTTTT
TRBJ2-1 . TRBV5-6 . CASSSLATDSYNEQFF TGTGCCAGCAGCTCCCTCGCGACAGACTCCTACAATGAGCAGTTCTTC
TRBJ2-1 . TRBV7-2 TRBD2 CASSYGTSGTYNEQFF TGTGCCAGCAGCTATGGGACTAGCGGGACGTACAATGAGCAGTTCTTC
TRBJ2-3 . TRBV7-2 . CASSLGFLRDTQYF TGTGCCAGCAGCTTAGGGTTCCTCCGAGATACGCAGTATTTT
TRBJ2-2 . TRBV2 . CASSEVGVGELFF TGTGCCAGCAGTGAAGTGGGAGTCGGGGAGCTGTTTTTT
TRBJ1-1 . TRBV11-2 . CASSSGAYTEAFF TGTGCCAGCAGCTCGGGGGCTTACACTGAAGCTTTCTTT
TRBJ1-4 . TRBV5-4 TRBD1 CASSSGQGYEKLFF TGTGCCAGCAGCTCCGGACAGGGTTACGAAAAACTGTTTTTT
TRBJ1-4 . TRBV7-2 . CASSLWNLANEKLFF TGTGCCAGCAGCTTATGGAACTTGGCTAATGAAAAACTGTTTTTT
TRBJ2-3 . TRBV24-1 . CATSHPGGATDTQYF TGTGCCACCAGCCATCCGGGGGGCGCGACAGATACGCAGTATTTT
TRBJ2-3 . TRBV4-3 . CASSQDPPGTTTDTQYF TGCGCCAGCAGCCAAGATCCACCCGGGACAACCACAGATACGCAGTATTTT
TRBJ1-6 . TRBV15 TRBD1 CATSSTGTGGRPAGSPLHF TGTGCCACCAGCAGTACCGGGACAGGGGGACGGCCGGCGGGGTCACCCCTCCACTTT
TRBJ1-1 once TRBV7-3 . CASSFTGNTEAFF TGTGCCAGCAGCTTTACGGGGAACACTGAAGCTTTCTTT
TRBJ1-2 . TRBV7-9 . CASSLATGDGYTF TGTGCCAGCAGCTTAGCTACCGGCGATGGCTACACCTTC
TRBJ2-5 . TRBV30 TRBD2 CAWSGGAGVKETQYF TGTGCCTGGAGTGGAGGAGCGGGGGTGAAAGAGACCCAGTACTTC
TRBJ2-5 . TRBV12-5 . CASGDTSSSTQYF TGTGCTAGTGGTGATACATCGTCGTCCACCCAGTACTTC
TRBJ2-3 . TRBV7-3 . CASSLAASSPTDTQYF TGTGCCAGCAGCTTAGCGGCTTCTAGCCCCACAGATACGCAGTATTTT